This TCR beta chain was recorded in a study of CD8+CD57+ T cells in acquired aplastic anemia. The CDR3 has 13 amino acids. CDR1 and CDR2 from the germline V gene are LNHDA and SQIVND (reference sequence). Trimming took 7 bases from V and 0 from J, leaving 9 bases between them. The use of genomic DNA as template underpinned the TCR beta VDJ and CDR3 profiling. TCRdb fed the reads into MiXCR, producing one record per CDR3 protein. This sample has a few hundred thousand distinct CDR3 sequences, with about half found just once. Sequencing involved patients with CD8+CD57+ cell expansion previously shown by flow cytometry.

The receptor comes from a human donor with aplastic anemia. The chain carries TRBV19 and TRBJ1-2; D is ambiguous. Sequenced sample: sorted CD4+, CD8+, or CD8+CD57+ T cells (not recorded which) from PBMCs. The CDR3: CASTTGTNYGYTF. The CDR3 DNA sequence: TGTGCCAGTACCACGGGGACTAACTATGGCTACACCTTC. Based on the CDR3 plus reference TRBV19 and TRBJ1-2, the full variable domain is DGGITQSPKYLFRKEGQNVTLSCEQNLNHDAMYWYRQDPGQGLRLIYYSQIVNDFQKGDIAEGYSVSREKKESFPLTVTSAQKNPTAFYLCASTTGTNYGYTFGSGTRLTVV.